This T cell receptor (beta chain) was found in a study of molecular identifiers for immune sequencing clone quantification. Study findings and constraints: Among under 1.1 million naive cells, spiked Jurkat TCR RNA from a single cell was reportedly detectable. Beyond 20 RNA copies, clones held over 97% of effector molecules, compared with under 1% in naive cells. Highly expanded clones may be undercounted when identical TCR molecules share barcodes.

The length of the CDR3 is 17 residues. Germline V gene data show CDR1 as LGHDT and CDR2 as YNNKEL (reference sequence). J lost 8 bases, V lost 0 bases, and 13 bases had no gene match. The table lists this clonotype with a few counts. The antigen remains unidentified. TCRdb processed the PCR reads anew with MiXCR; each CDR3 protein has one entry. This table has tens of thousands of distinct CDR3 sequences, 18% appearing once. This sequence originates from a human donor in good health. Some libraries in this study had Jurkat cell RNA spiked in. V is TRBV3-1 and J is TRBJ2-1, with TRBD2 matching 7 bases. Sequencing was carried out using naive CD8+ T cells from blood, with Jurkat cell RNA spiked in. As for subset: FACS-sorted CD8+CD4-CCR7+CD45RA+ naive T cells. This CDR3 is CASSQEIAGEIADEQFF. The CDR3 region has the DNA TGTGCCAGCAGCCAAGAAATCGCGGGAGAGATAGCGGATGAGCAGTTCTTC.